Sequencing of this T cell receptor (beta chain) was carried out in a study of T cell changes during pregnancy in multiple sclerosis. The assay was immunoSEQ multiplex PCR, and TCRdb's table has in-frame clones only and misses some. Of some 54,000 clones listed, roughly 93% were seen once; the top ten hold around 1.7%. The CDR3 runs 14 residues. Sequencing was performed on peripheral blood, taken after pregnancy. The clonotype comes from a female donor with multiple sclerosis, enrolled in a pregnancy study. This sequence joins TRBV21-1 and TRBJ1-2; the D call TRBD1 from the table was never checked on the DNA. TRBV21-1 is reported as a pseudogene. The CDR3 DNA is TGTGCCAGCAGCAAACCCGGGACAGGAAACGGCTACACCTTC. It translates to CASSKPGTGNGYTF.